The rows below give T cell receptor beta chains drawn from one sample of a study of beta chain features in type 1 diabetes. Profiled with immunoSEQ multiplex PCR; TCRdb holds only in-frame clones, not every one. The profile shows more than 8,500 clones, 75% to 80% of them singletons. Source material: Tregs from blood. These receptors all come from a woman between 18 and 29 years old in good health. CDR3s include the opening cysteine and the closing phenylalanine or tryptophan. A D gene is named only where the DNA matches it firmly. Clone size appears in some rows only: once, few, many, or a class for an expanded clone.

V	J	size	D	DNA	CDR3
TRBV10-3	TRBJ1-6	-	-	TGTGCCATCAGTGAGATTGGTGGAATAAAGGGGTCACCCCTCCACTTT	CAISEIGGIKGSPLHF
TRBV29-1	TRBJ2-1	-	TRBD2	TGCAGCGTTGCCGGAAGCGGGAGGCCCAATGAGCAGTTCTTC	CSVAGSGRPNEQFF
TRBV7-2	TRBJ1-2	-	TRBD1	TGTGCCAGCAGCCGAGGGACAGGAAGGGGCTACACCTTC	CASSRGTGRGYTF
TRBV5-1	TRBJ1-4	once	TRBD1	TGCGCCAGCAGCCGACAGGGGGTTGTCACAACTAATGAAAAACTGTTTTTT	CASSRQGVVTTNEKLFF
TRBV7-3	TRBJ1-1	-	-	TGTGCCAGCAGGAGCGGGAGGGGGACTGAAGCTTTCTTT	CASRSGRGTEAFF
TRBV6-1	TRBJ2-5	-	-	TGTGCCAGCAGTGAAGGGGGCGCAGCCGCCATTCCAGTGACCCAGTACTTC	CASSEGGAAAIPVTQYF
TRBV5-4	TRBJ1-2	-	-	TGTGCCAGCAGCCCGGCGGGTGCTAACTATGGCTACACCTTC	CASSPAGANYGYTF
TRBV5-1	TRBJ1-5	-	-	TGCGCCAGCAGCTTTGGCGGAGGAGATAGCAATCAGCCCCAGCATTTT	CASSFGGGDSNQPQHF
TRBV6-1	TRBJ1-1	once	TRBD1	TGTGCCGGTGACAGGGGGGGAACTGAAGCTTTCTTT	CAGDRGGTEAFF
TRBV18	TRBJ2-7	-	-	TGTGCCAGCTCACCCGGACCCAGGGCCTTTACCTCCTACGAGCAGTACTTC	CASSPGPRAFTSYEQYF
TRBV12-5	TRBJ1-1	-	-	TGTGCTAGTGGTTTGCACGCAGGGGAAGCTTTCTTT	CASGLHAGEAFF
TRBV30	TRBJ2-7	-	-	TGTGCCTTAGGTGGGAGCGGGTCCTACGAGCAGTACTTC	CALGGSGSYEQYF
TRBV5-1	TRBJ2-1	-	TRBD2	TGCGCCAGCAGCTCGGCCTCAAGGGCGGGGGGGCTCGGTGAGCAGTTCTTC	CASSSASRAGGLGEQFF
TRBV5-1	TRBJ1-4	-	-	TGCGCCAGCAGCGGCGGTGGTGAAAAACTGTTTTTT	CASSGGGEKLFF
TRBV6-5	TRBJ1-2	-	TRBD1	TGTGCCAGCAGACAGGGGGCGGTTGGCTACACCTTC	CASRQGAVGYTF
TRBV6-1	TRBJ2-1	-	TRBD2	TGTGCCAGCGGATCGATCCTAGCGGGAGGTCAGGAGCAGTTCTTC	CASGSILAGGQEQFF
TRBV7-9	TRBJ2-1	-	TRBD2	TGTGCCAGCAGCCAAAACGGTCGACTAGCGGGAGCTTACAATGAGCAGTTCTTC	CASSQNGRLAGAYNEQFF
TRBV5-4	TRBJ1-4	-	-	TGTGCCAGCACCTCGGGAGGGGGTAATGAAAAACTGTTTTTT	CASTSGGGNEKLFF
TRBV6-1	TRBJ2-7	-	-	TGTGCCAGCAGCCTACGGGGCTCCTACGAGCAGTACTTC	CASSLRGSYEQYF
TRBV18	TRBJ2-3	-	TRBD2	TGTGCCAGCTCAGTTCTAGCGGGGCCCTTTGCAGATACGCAGTATTTT	CASSVLAGPFADTQYF
TRBV7-9	TRBJ1-1	once	-	TGTGCCAGCAGCTTAGTCGGAAGGGGGAACACTGAAGCTTTCTTT	CASSLVGRGNTEAFF
TRBV5-4	TRBJ2-3	-	TRBD2	TGTGCCAGCAGCTTGGGACTAGCGGGAGTCAAAGATACGCAGTATTTT	CASSLGLAGVKDTQYF
TRBV11-2	TRBJ1-3	once	-	TGTGCCAGCAGCTACGGACAGTCTGGAAACACCATATATTTT	CASSYGQSGNTIYF
TRBV6-1	TRBJ1-2	-	-	TGTGCCAGCAGTGAAGCGAGGGTTGGGGGCTACACCTTC	CASSEARVGGYTF
TRBV6-6	TRBJ2-6	once	-	TGTGCCAGCAGTTACTCCACTGGGGCCAACGTCCTGACTTTC	CASSYSTGANVLTF
TRBV2	TRBJ1-2	few	-	TGTGCCAGCACTAAAAAGGGGTCGAACTATGGCTACACCTTC	CASTKKGSNYGYTF
TRBV5-1	TRBJ1-1	-	-	TGCGCCAGCAGCGACACCTTAGGAGGGGCGGCCACTGAAGCTTTCTTT	CASSDTLGGAATEAFF
TRBV5-5	TRBJ2-2	-	-	TGTGCCAGCAGCTTGTGGGGATCGAGGGGGGGAAGCACCGGGGAGCTGTTTTTT	CASSLWGSRGGSTGELFF
TRBV7-8	TRBJ1-2	few	TRBD1	TGTGCCAGCAGCACCCGGGACAGGGGTGGCTACACCTTC	CASSTRDRGGYTF
TRBV4-2	TRBJ2-1	-	TRBD2	TGTGCCAGCAGCCAACTTTTAGCGGGTATCTACAATGAGCAGTTCTTC	CASSQLLAGIYNEQFF
TRBV7-2	TRBJ2-5	few	-	TGTGCCAGCAGCTTAGCCTACTACAGGCGGCAAGAGACCCAGTACTTC	CASSLAYYRRQETQYF
TRBV5-1	TRBJ1-1	-	-	TGCGCCAGCAGCCCCTTAGCAGCTGAGAACACTGAAGCTTTCTTT	CASSPLAAENTEAFF
TRBV6-1	TRBJ2-7	-	-	TGTGCCAGCAACCCGACAGTGTACGAGCAGTACTTC	CASNPTVYEQYF
TRBV7-9	TRBJ1-2	-	-	TGTGCCAGCAGCTTGGGGGGACCGGTCCCCTATGGCTACACCTTC	CASSLGGPVPYGYTF
TRBV5-1	TRBJ1-2	-	-	TGCGCCAGCAGCTTAATAGACAGCTTAGAAGGCTACACCTTC	CASSLIDSLEGYTF
TRBV18	TRBJ1-4	-	-	TGTGCCAGCTCACCGAGACTTAATGAAAAACTGTTTTTT	CASSPRLNEKLFF
TRBV5-1	TRBJ1-2	few	-	TGCGCCAGCAGCTTGGGACAGACCTATGGCTACACCTTC	CASSLGQTYGYTF
TRBV6-5	TRBJ1-2	-	-	TGTGCCAGCAGTTACCAGGGCGGACGCTTCCACTATGGCTACACCTTC	CASSYQGGRFHYGYTF
TRBV6-1	TRBJ2-7	-	TRBD1	TGTGCCAGCAGTGTAGCCCCGGGACAGAAATACGAGCAGTACTTC	CASSVAPGQKYEQYF
TRBV11-3	TRBJ1-1	-	TRBD1	TGTGCCAGCAGCCCCGGACAGGGTAACACTGAAGCTTTCTTT	CASSPGQGNTEAFF
TRBV5-1	TRBJ1-1	-	-	TGCGCCAGCAGCTACAGCAGGAACACTGAAGCTTTCTTT	CASSYSRNTEAFF
TRBV5-1	TRBJ2-1	-	TRBD2	TGCGCCAGCAGCTTGGTAGTCGGCAGGGAGGGTGAGCAGTTCTTC	CASSLVVGREGEQFF
TRBV6-5	TRBJ2-1	-	-	TGTGCCAGCAGACCTACAGGGAGGGCCAACAATGAGCAGTTCTTC	CASRPTGRANNEQFF
TRBV4-1	TRBJ2-3	-	TRBD2	TGCGCCAGCAGCCATCGGGGGACTAGCGGGATATCAGATACGCAGTATTTT	CASSHRGTSGISDTQYF
TRBV5-6	TRBJ2-3	-	TRBD1	TGTGCCAGCAGCTTGGGGACAGGGGGCACAGATACGCAGTATTTT	CASSLGTGGTDTQYF